This TCR beta chain was documented in a study of cytomegalovirus exposure and HLA in healthy donors. Study-level results: In a later analysis, DRB1 alleles had the most associated TCRs; HLA-C alleles the fewest. The study carried out a later analysis of TCR beta sequences. It associated some 18,000 of them with specific HLA alleles at a false discovery rate of 0.05. The authors later found HLA-associated TCR beta chains more clonally expanded than equally common others.

The V gene's germline CDR1 is MGHRA and CDR2 YSYEKL. V lost 6 bases, J lost 4 bases, and 4 bases stayed unmatched. The CDR3 runs 14 residues. Primers: 60 Vbeta forward and 13 Jbeta reverse. Under the authors' procedure: In a later analysis, 79 million or so unique TCR beta chains included roughly 11 million shared by two or more donors. Produced via immunoSEQ multiplex PCR; TCRdb's table is partial and in-frame only. That table is the source of V, J and clone size, and D and trimming were worked out from the DNA. Of about 90,000 clones listed, about four fifths were seen once; the top ten hold around 2.3%. With regard to this clone: Its antigen is not identified.

The chain couples TRBV4-1 to TRBJ1-3; 9 bases align to TRBD1. The specimen was PBMCs. The receptor was derived from a man younger than 35 in good health and CMV-seronegative. CDR3 sequence reads: CASRNRGPGNTIYF. The CDR3 region has the DNA TGCGCCAGCAGGAACAGGGGGCCAGGAAACACCATATATTTT.